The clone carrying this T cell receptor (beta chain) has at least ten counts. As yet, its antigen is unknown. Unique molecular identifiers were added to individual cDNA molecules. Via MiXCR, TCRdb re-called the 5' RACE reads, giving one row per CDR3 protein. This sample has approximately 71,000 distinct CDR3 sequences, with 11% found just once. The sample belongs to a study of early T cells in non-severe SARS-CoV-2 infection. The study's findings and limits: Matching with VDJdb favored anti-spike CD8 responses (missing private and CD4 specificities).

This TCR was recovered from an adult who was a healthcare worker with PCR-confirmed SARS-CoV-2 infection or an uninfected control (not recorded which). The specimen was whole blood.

The CDR3 DNA is TGTGCCAGCAGTTCACCAGGGGGGTCCTACGAGCAGTACTTC. Residues: CASSSPGGSYEQYF. The V and J genes are TRBV6-6 and TRBJ2-7, with D possibly matching TRBD1 (7 bases). The CDR3 sequence is 14 residues long. Germline V gives CDR1 MNHNY, CDR2 SVGAGI (reference sequence). Trimming shortened V by 4 bases and J by 1 base, and 11 bases separated the two germline ends.